What follows are 4 T cell receptor beta chains derived from one specimen sequenced in a study of OX40 agonist ivuxolimab in advanced cancers. Method: immunoSEQ multiplex PCR; TCRdb's copy keeps in-frame clones and lacks some. Of 65,000 to 85,000 clones in the sample, roughly nine tenths were seen once. The sequences come from CD4+ or CD8+ T cells sorted from blood, collected in a trial of the OX40 agonist ivuxolimab. Receptors were obtained from an adult with an advanced solid tumor such as melanoma, head and neck, liver or kidney cancer.

The genes are TRBV28 and TRBJ2-3; D is unresolved. V lost 3 bases to trimming and J lost 6 bases, with 19 bases between them. The CDR3 runs 16 residues. The germline V gene encodes CDR1 MDHEN and CDR2 SYDVKM. CDR3 nucleotides: TGTGCCAGCAGTTTTCCGGACCCCAAACCCCCCGATACGCAGTATTTT. Translating gives CASSFPDPKPPDTQYF.

The rearrangement uses TRBV27 and TRBJ2-7; maybe TRBD1 (6 bases). CDR1 is MNHEY and CDR2 is SMNVEV in the germline V gene (reference sequence). V was shortened by 6 bases and J by 5 bases, with 17 bases between the two germline ends. The CDR3 covers 14 residues. DNA for the CDR3: TGTGCCAGCAGCCCAGGGACATTTTGGGACGAGCAGTACTTC. The encoded protein is CASSPGTFWDEQYF.

The J gene is TRBJ2-5, the V gene TRBV7-9, with D maybe TRBD1 (5 bases). Germline CDR1 and CDR2: SEHNR and FQNEAQ (reference sequence). The CDR3 spans 13 residues. With 2 bases removed from V and 5 bases from J, the gap between germline ends came to 9 bases. The CDR3: CASSLSYRETQYF. As DNA, the CDR3 is TGTGCCAGCAGCTTATCGTACAGGGAGACCCAGTACTTC.

This chain links TRBV14 with TRBJ2-5; 9 nucleotides agree with TRBD1. The CDR3 runs 18 residues. Germline V gene data show CDR1 as SGHDN and CDR2 as FVKESK. The junction had 10 bases not matched to a gene; V was cut back by 1 base and J by 1 base. The CDR3 sequence is CASSQGFRQGGLQETQYF. The CDR3 region has the DNA TGTGCCAGCAGCCAAGGATTCAGACAGGGGGGCCTCCAAGAGACCCAGTACTTC.